This T cell receptor (beta chain) stems from a study of tumor T cells in aggressive B-cell lymphoma. This clone has only a few counts. The length of the CDR3 is 14 residues. V shed 7 bases and J shed 0 bases, with 10 bases lying between them. Germline V gene lookup returns CDR1 MNHNY and CDR2 SVGAGI (reference sequence). This table comes from immunoSEQ multiplex PCR, and its TCRdb copy is limited to in-frame clones, with some not included. The sample records about 2,600 clones, over 70% being singletons. The TCR comes from an adult with diffuse large B cell lymphoma. The J gene is TRBJ1-5, the V gene TRBV6-6; D is possibly TRBD1 (5 bases). What was sequenced was tumor tissue. CDR3 in amino acids: CASKGLNSNQPQHF. Written as DNA, the CDR3 is TGTGCCAGCAAGGGACTGAATAGCAATCAGCCCCAGCATTTT.